This section outlines one T cell receptor (beta chain) sequence together with its context. This entry comes from a study of blood T cell repertoires in COVID-19. Study-level information: There were acute and convalescent COVID-19 samples, and they came from the United States, Italy and Spain. T cells, B-cell-depleted T cells, or PBMCs provided the cDNA or gDNA that served as material.

In the original processing: Using reference gene primer amplification, nucleated cell counts were estimated. Assay: immunoSEQ multiplex PCR; the TCRdb copy retains only in-frame clones and omits some. V, J and clone size reflect that table, while D and trimming were determined from the DNA. The sample contains 70,000 or so clones, roughly 80% of which appear only once. Sequencing used peripheral blood. This clonotype originated in an elderly woman with acute or convalescent COVID-19.

The CDR3 sequence is CASSFNIAGAGETQYF. The CDR3 region has the DNA TGTGCCAGCAGCTTCAATATAGCGGGCGCGGGAGAGACCCAGTACTTC. This rearrangement joins TRBV5-4 to TRBJ2-5; 7 positions agree with TRBD2. Unmatched junction bases numbered 11, after V lost 2 bases and J lost 4 bases. The CDR3 totals 16 residues. Looked up from germline, CDR1 is SGHNT and CDR2 is YYREEE (reference sequence).